This T cell receptor beta chain was captured by sequencing in a study of control samples from healthy donors and cancer patients. Data came from immunoSEQ multiplex PCR; TCRdb stores just in-frame clones and leaves some out. The data hold roughly 26,000 clones, with around 83% observed a single time. This receptor was obtained from a man in his sixties with colorectal cancer. The sample consisted of PBMCs.

The CDR3 loop is CAISELDRTSPLHF. The CDR3 bases are TGTGCCATCAGTGAGTTGGACAGGACCTCACCCCTCCACTTT. V is TRBV10-3 and J is TRBJ1-6; TRBD1 matches 7 bases. Trimming took 1 base from V and 10 from J; bases not matched to a gene: 4. This CDR3 is built from 14 residues. Per germline, CDR1 ENHRY and CDR2 SYGVKD.